Shown below are 23 T cell receptor beta chains from a single sample sequenced in a study of blood T cell repertoires in COVID-19. Sequencing used immunoSEQ multiplex PCR; TCRdb keeps in-frame clones, though not all of them. The sample has almost 200,000 clones, roughly nine tenths seen once. Material: peripheral blood. These receptors were collected from a woman between 65 and 79 years old with acute or convalescent COVID-19.

This chain connects TRBV7-9 to TRBJ1-2; tentatively, D is TRBD1 (5 bases). The CDR3 has 13 amino acids. Germline V gene lookup returns CDR1 SEHNR and CDR2 FQNEAQ (reference sequence). The germline V and J ends were trimmed by 5 bases and 8 bases, with 15 bases remaining between them. DNA for the CDR3: TGTGCCAGCAGCCCAGCGTCGGGGGGAGGCTACACCTTC. It yields the protein CASSPASGGGYTF.

This clone has more than one count but fewer than ten. The same CDR3 arises from other DNA sequences in this sample as well. The chain combines TRBV3-1 (or the pseudogene TRBV3-2) with TRBJ2-7; D perhaps matches TRBD2 (5 bases). There are 12 residues in the CDR3. V was clipped by 3 bases and J by 6 bases, with 9 bases between them. In germline, CDR1 is LGHDT, CDR2 YNNKEL (reference sequence). This CDR3 is CASSQDFGEQYF. The DNA of the CDR3 is TGTGCCAGCAGCCAGGACTTTGGCGAGCAGTACTTC.

The CDR3: CASSGGLGTEAFF. In DNA form, the CDR3 reads TGTGCCAGCAGCGGGGGTCTCGGGACTGAAGCTTTCTTT. The chain links TRBV2 to TRBJ1-1, with D possibly being TRBD1 (5 bases). V lost 6 bases, J lost 5 bases, and 13 bases lay in between. Germline V gene lookup returns CDR1 SNHLY and CDR2 FYNNEI. This CDR3 has 13 amino acids.

This clone was detected once. This chain joins TRBV5-4 and TRBJ2-5; D gene unclear. Deletions cut 1 base from V and 2 bases from J, with 9 bases between. Germline CDR1 reads SGHNT; CDR2 reads YYREEE (reference sequence). The length of the CDR3 is 14 residues. For the CDR3, the DNA is TGTGCCAGCAGCTTGAAAACGGGTCAAGAGACCCAGTACTTC. Protein product: CASSLKTGQETQYF.

This chain connects TRBV7-9 to TRBJ2-4; D possibly corresponds to TRBD1 (6 bases). Germline-derived CDR1 and CDR2 are SEHNR and FQNEAQ (reference sequence). The CDR3 length is 15 residues. Trimming removed 5 bases from V and 8 bases from J, with 19 bases in between. Here the CDR3 DNA reads TGTGCCAGCAGCCCAGGGGACACGGACTCGGACATTCAGTACTTC. Translation gives CASSPGDTDSDIQYF.

V usage is TRBV12-3 or TRBV12-4 and J usage is TRBJ2-4; TRBD2 matches at 10 bases. V gave up 6 bases and J gave up 5 bases; unmatched junction bases: 1. The CDR3 runs to 13 residues. Written as DNA, the CDR3 is TGTGCCAGCAGGCTAGCGGGGGAAAACATTCAGTACTTC. Residues: CASRLAGENIQYF.

The V and J genes are TRBV5-1 and TRBJ2-1; maybe TRBD1 (6 bases). This CDR3 comprises 15 residues. V was pared by 0 bases and J by 5 bases, with 12 bases between. Germline CDR1 is SGHRS and CDR2 is YFSETQ. For the CDR3, the DNA is TGCGCCAGCAGCTTGGCAGGGGAAAGGGACAATGAGCAGTTCTTC. Translated: CASSLAGERDNEQFF.

The rearrangement uses TRBV2 and TRBJ1-1, with 11 positions matching TRBD1. V was clipped by 5 bases and J by 6 bases; unmatched bases: 8. Per germline, CDR1 SNHLY and CDR2 FYNNEI. This CDR3 is built from 15 residues. CDR3 coding DNA: TGTGCCAGCAGTCTCCACGTGGGACAGGGGGCTGAAGCTTTCTTT. This encodes CASSLHVGQGAEAFF.

The chain uses TRBV10-3 and TRBJ1-1; a weak D match, TRBD1 (6 bases). Trimming took off 8 bases at V and 5 bases at J, with 15 bases between the two ends. The CDR3 contains 13 residues. From germline, CDR1 is ENHRY and CDR2 SYGVKD. The CDR3 region is CAIAPGEWTEAFF. CDR3 nucleotide sequence: TGTGCCATCGCCCCAGGGGAGTGGACTGAAGCTTTCTTT.

The chain employs TRBV27 and TRBJ1-3; TRBD1 agrees at 8 bases. The J segment lost 4 bases and the V segment lost 4 bases, leaving 6 bases of the junction unmatched. This CDR3 contains 15 residues. Germline V CDR1 and CDR2: MNHEY, SMNVEV (reference sequence). The CDR3 here is CASSYQGAVGNTIYF. CDR3 coding DNA: TGTGCCAGCAGTTACCAGGGGGCGGTCGGAAACACCATATATTTT.

J is TRBJ1-1 and V is TRBV6-5, with TRBD1 matching 12 bases. The J segment lost 4 bases and the V segment lost 7 bases, leaving 1 base of the junction unmatched. The CDR3 has 13 residues. Germline CDR1 MNHEY, CDR2 SVGAGI. The CDR3 coding sequence is TGTGCCAGCAAGGGACAGGGGGCCACTGAAGCTTTCTTT. Protein: CASKGQGATEAFF.

The rearrangement uses TRBV29-1 and TRBJ2-7; 9 positions match TRBD2. CDR1 and CDR2 from the germline V gene are SQVTM and ANQGSEA. This CDR3 has 13 residues. The trim removed 2 bases at V and 5 bases at J, leaving 4 bases unmatched. CDR3 bases: TGCAGCGTTGAACTAGCGGGACAGAACGAGCAGTACTTC. This gives the protein CSVELAGQNEQYF.

The J gene is TRBJ2-7, the V gene TRBV20-1, with unresolved D. The length of the CDR3 is 12 residues. The V end lost 3 bases, the J end lost 2 bases, and 8 bases lay between the germline ends. Germline CDR1 DFQATT, CDR2 SNEGSKA (reference sequence). As DNA, the CDR3 is TGCAGTGCTAGTAAGCCTACCTACGAGCAGTACTTC. Protein product: CSASKPTYEQYF.

The rearrangement joins TRBV25-1 to TRBJ2-5; D gene ambiguous. Germline lookup yields CDR1 MGHDK and CDR2 SYGVNS. V dropped 8 bases and J dropped 5 bases, with 9 bases sitting between them. The CDR3 consists of 11 residues. The CDR3 here is CASVVGETQYF. The CDR3 DNA sequence: TGTGCCAGCGTGGTTGGCGAGACCCAGTACTTC.

Only one count was recorded for this clone. The chain has TRBV2 and TRBJ1-1, with D possibly matching TRBD1 (5 bases). The V and J ends lost 1 base and 5 bases respectively, with 11 bases between them. Germline lookup yields CDR1 SNHLY and CDR2 FYNNEI. CDR3 length equals 14 residues. The CDR3 bases are TGTGCCAGCAGTGAAGGGACAACGAGGACTGAAGCTTTCTTT. Protein product: CASSEGTTRTEAFF.

CDR3 coding DNA: TGTGCCAGCAGTTATGCAGGGGTGGAGAACACTGAAGCTTTCTTT. Protein: CASSYAGVENTEAFF. The V gene is TRBV6-5, the J gene TRBJ1-1; TRBD1 might be the D (6 bases). Germline V gene data show CDR1 as MNHEY and CDR2 as SVGAGI. The CDR3 is 15 residues long. V dropped 3 bases and J dropped 1 base, with 12 bases sitting between them.

CDR3: CASSLVGRQGRTGNTIYF. The CDR3 DNA sequence: TGCGCCAGCAGCTTGGTGGGCCGTCAGGGAAGGACTGGAAACACCATATATTTT. The chain recombines TRBV5-1 with TRBJ1-3; possibly TRBD1 for D (5 bases). V lost 0 bases, J lost 2 bases, and 18 bases lay in between. In germline, CDR1 is SGHRS, CDR2 YFSETQ. The CDR3 has 18 residues.

To note about this clone: The junction shows a germline mismatch at one end, possibly a read error. The chain uses TRBV5-1 and TRBJ1-1; no clear D gene. CDR1 is SGHRS and CDR2 is YFSETQ in the germline V gene. This CDR3 has 13 amino acids. The CDR3 DNA follows: TGCGCCAGCAGGTTGGGGAGCCACACTGAAGCTTTCTTT. It is translated as CASRLGSHTEAFF.

This clone showed up just once. The chain is built from TRBV2 and TRBJ1-5, with D maybe TRBD1 (5 bases). Germline CDR1 reads SNHLY; CDR2 reads FYNNEI. The length of the CDR3 is 14 residues. With 2 bases removed from V and 4 bases from J, the gap between germline ends came to 9 bases. The CDR3 region has the DNA TGTGCCAGCAGTGAAATGGGACTTAATCAGCCCCAGCATTTT. As protein: CASSEMGLNQPQHF. Drawing the rest from reference TRBV2 and TRBJ1-5, the complete variable domain is EPEVTQTPSHQVTQMGQEVILRCVPISNHLYFYWYRQILGQKVEFLVSFYNNEISEKSEIFDDQFSVERPDGSNFTLKIRSTKLEDSAMYFCASSEMGLNQPQHFGDGTRLSIL.

The chain is built from TRBV11-3 and TRBJ2-3, with 11 bases that match TRBD2. Losses at the gene ends were 0 bases for V and 6 bases for J; bases not matched to a gene: 2. The CDR3 covers 15 residues. Germline V gene lookup returns CDR1 SGHNT and CDR2 YENEEA. The CDR3 DNA reads TGTGCCAGCAGCTTAGAACTAGCGGGAGATGATACGCAGTATTTT. Protein: CASSLELAGDDTQYF.

The chain uses TRBV5-4 and TRBJ1-6; D ambiguous. V was trimmed by 0 bases and J by 9 bases, leaving 13 bases between them. CDR1 is SGHNT, CDR2 YYREEE, per germline (reference sequence). CDR3 size: 15 residues. The CDR3 nucleotides are TGTGCCAGCAGCTTGGGAGGAAGCGCATCTTCACCCCTCCACTTT. Translating gives CASSLGGSASSPLHF.

The rearrangement uses TRBV18 and TRBJ1-4; 7 bases align to TRBD1. The CDR3 consists of 16 residues. Germline trimming cut 4 bases from V and 3 bases from J; bases unmatched to any gene: 8. CDR1 and CDR2 (germline): KGHSH, LQKENI. CDR3 sequence reads: CASSLIDRAANEKLFF. In DNA form, the CDR3 reads TGTGCCAGCTCACTTATCGACAGGGCGGCTAATGAAAAACTGTTTTTT. The whole variable domain, remainder taken from reference TRBV18 and TRBJ1-4, is NAGVMQNPRHLVRRRGQEARLRCSPMKGHSHVYWYRQLPEEGLKFMVYLQKENIIDESGMPKERFSAEFPKEGPSILRIQQVVRGDSAAYFCASSLIDRAANEKLFFGSGTQLSVL.

In DNA, the CDR3 is TGTGCCAGCAGTTACGTCAGGGGCCTGGAGACCCAGTACTTC. Amino acid sequence: CASSYVRGLETQYF. The chain uses TRBV6-2 or TRBV6-3 and TRBJ2-5, with TRBD1 as a possible D gene (6 bases). The CDR3 length is 14 residues. Germline-derived CDR1 and CDR2 are MNHEY and SVGEGT. Trimming cost V 2 bases and J 5 bases, with 12 bases left between them.